This T cell receptor beta chain derives from a study of cytomegalovirus exposure and HLA in healthy donors. With 60 Vbeta and 13 Jbeta primers, the PCR was carried out. Profiled with immunoSEQ multiplex PCR; TCRdb holds only in-frame clones, not every one. The table lists 200,000 to 250,000 clones, about 80% of them singletons. Trimming pared 7 bases from V and 5 bases from J, leaving 7 bases between. Germline lookup yields CDR1 SNHLY and CDR2 FYNNEI. This CDR3 is built from 11 residues. J is TRBJ2-3 and V is TRBV2; D unclear. This clonotype originated in a girl aged 5-17 years in good health and CMV-seronegative. The sequencing input was PBMCs. The CDR3 DNA is TGTGCCAGCATTTTCATAGATACGCAGTATTTT. Its protein is CASIFIDTQYF.